The text below deals with one T cell receptor beta chain. This entry is derived from a study of CD8+CD57+ T cells in acquired aplastic anemia. This CDR3 spans 10 amino acids. V lost 6 bases, J lost 1 base, and 3 bases lay in between. Germline values: CDR1 DFQATT, CDR2 SNEGSKA (reference sequence). Genomic DNA constituted the template upon which TCR beta VDJ and CDR3 profiling was performed. MiXCR was run by TCRdb on the reads, yielding one entry per CDR3 protein. The sample holds roughly 150,000 distinct CDR3 sequences; more than 45% are singletons and the top ten take about 2.9%. Patients selected for sequencing had displayed CD8+CD57+ cell expansion by flow cytometry.

The receptor was derived from a human donor with aplastic anemia. The sample was sorted CD4+, CD8+, or CD8+CD57+ T cells (not recorded which) from PBMCs. The chain couples TRBV20-1 to TRBJ2-5; unclear D gene. The CDR3 region has the DNA TGCAGTGCGGCCCAAGAGACCCAGTACTTC. This sequence encodes CSAAQETQYF.